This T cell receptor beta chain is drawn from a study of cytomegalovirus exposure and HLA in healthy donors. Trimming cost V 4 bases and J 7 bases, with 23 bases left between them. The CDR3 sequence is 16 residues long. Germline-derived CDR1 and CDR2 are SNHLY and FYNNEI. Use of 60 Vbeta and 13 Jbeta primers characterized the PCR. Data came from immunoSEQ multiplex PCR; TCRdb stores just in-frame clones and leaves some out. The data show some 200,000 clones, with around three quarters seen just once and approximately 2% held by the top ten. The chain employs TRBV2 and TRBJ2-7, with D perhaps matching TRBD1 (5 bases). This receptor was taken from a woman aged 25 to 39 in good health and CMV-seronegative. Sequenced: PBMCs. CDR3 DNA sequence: TGTGCCAGCAGTGTTGAATCAGGGTATTTGGTTGGAGAGCAGTACTTC. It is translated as CASSVESGYLVGEQYF.